Sequencing of this T cell receptor (beta chain) was carried out in a study of shared clonotypes between healthy human individuals. General observations from the study: Generation probability values for non-shared clonotypes were lower than those for clonotypes shared by all four donors. For naive CD4 cells, approximately 4.8% of clonotypes were shared across a few donors.

The CDR3 totals 17 residues. CDR1 SGHRS and CDR2 YFSETQ come from the germline V gene. Trimming left V 2 bases short and J 0 bases short, with 14 bases between. Turning to this clone: Its target is not known.

Genomic DNA from each subset was divided evenly over several immunoSEQ plates. The assay was immunoSEQ multiplex PCR, and TCRdb's table has in-frame clones only and misses some. The table lists about 2 million clones, roughly 96% of them singletons, with 0.1% to 0.15% in the top ten. The sequence came from a man aged 18 to 30 in good health. Sequences were obtained from naive CD4+ T cells sorted from blood. Subset indicated: CD45RA+ positively selected. The gene calls are TRBV5-1 and TRBJ1-4; D possibly corresponds to TRBD1 (5 bases). The CDR3 loop reads CASSLLGEDATNEKLFF. CDR3 bases: TGCGCCAGCAGCTTACTGGGGGAGGACGCAACTAATGAAAAACTGTTTTTT.